A selection of T cell receptor beta chains follows, all from one sample in a study of T-cell reconstitution after alpha-beta-depleted transplantation in children. TCRdb fed the PCR reads into MiXCR, producing one record per CDR3 protein. The data contain 530,000 or so distinct CDR3 sequences, 25% to 30% of them seen just once; the ten biggest clones take up around a third. Source: PBMCs, taken before TCRalphabeta/CD19-depleted stem cell transplant. These receptors were taken from a boy in the first two years of life with Wiskott-Aldrich syndrome, due to receive a stem cell transplant. The CDR3 runs from the conserved cysteine through the conserved F or W. The D gene is left open where the match is weak. Clone size is stated in some rows and not others, as once, few, many or a class when expanded.

>NA|TRBV20-1|few|TRBJ1-2
CSARPPRQFYGYTF
TGCAGTGCTAGACCACCCCGACAGTTCTATGGCTACACCTTC
>NA|TRBV5-8|NA|TRBJ2-1
CASSLRGNRNEQFF
TGTGCCAGCAGCTTGCGCGGGAACCGGAATGAGCAGTTCTTC
>TRBD1|TRBV12-3/TRBV12-4|NA|TRBJ2-6
CASSGTGKGSGANVLTF
TGTGCCAGCAGCGGGACAGGGAAAGGTTCTGGGGCCAACGTCCTGACTTTC
>NA|TRBV5-1|few|TRBJ2-7
CASSLIPGLRHEQYF
TGCGCCAGCAGCCTCATCCCCGGGCTTCGGCACGAGCAGTACTTC
>TRBD1|TRBV3-1|NA|TRBJ2-7
CASSNTGTGGYEQYF
TGTGCCAGCTCTAATACCGGGACAGGGGGCTACGAGCAGTACTTC
>TRBD2|TRBV7-2|NA|TRBJ2-1
CASSSPERTSSNEQFF
TGTGCCAGCAGCTCTCCCGAGCGGACTAGCTCCAATGAGCAGTTCTTC
>TRBD2|TRBV20-1|once|TRBJ2-5
CSATRTSGRGETQYF
TGCAGTGCAACCAGGACTAGCGGGAGGGGGGAGACCCAGTACTTC
>TRBD2|TRBV24-1|NA|TRBJ2-1
CATSDPGLAGAAEQFF
TGTGCCACCAGTGATCCCGGACTAGCGGGAGCAGCGGAGCAGTTCTTC
>NA|TRBV5-1|few|TRBJ2-5
CASSYNQGRAGETQYF
TGCGCCAGCAGCTACAATCAGGGCAGGGCTGGGGAGACCCAGTACTTC
>NA|TRBV5-5|NA|TRBJ2-5
CASSLRGAGYQETQYF
TGTGCCAGCAGCTTGAGAGGAGCCGGGTACCAAGAGACCCAGTACTTC
>NA|TRBV7-6|NA|TRBJ1-1
CASSLSPGGLNTEAFF
TGTGCCAGCAGCTTATCTCCGGGTGGGTTGAACACTGAAGCTTTCTTT
>NA|TRBV6-1|NA|TRBJ1-2
CASSEELNYGYTF
TGTGCCAGCAGTGAAGAACTTAACTATGGCTACACCTTC
>TRBD2|TRBV2|few|TRBJ2-1
CASSVGLGSYNEQFF
TGTGCCAGCAGTGTCGGACTAGGTTCCTACAATGAGCAGTTCTTC
>TRBD2|TRBV7-3|NA|TRBJ2-1
CASSRTGTSSINEQFF
TGTGCCAGCAGCCGAACCGGGACTAGCTCGATCAATGAGCAGTTCTTC
>TRBD2|TRBV9|few|TRBJ2-1
CASSVTSGSLGEQFF
TGTGCCAGCAGCGTAACTAGCGGGAGTCTAGGAGAGCAGTTCTTC
>TRBD1|TRBV20-1|NA|TRBJ1-1
CSARAVTGDTEAFF
TGCAGTGCTAGAGCGGTAACAGGGGACACTGAAGCTTTCTTT
>NA|TRBV7-9|few|TRBJ1-1
CASSGRGSKNTEAFF
TGTGCCAGCAGCGGCCGCGGGAGCAAGAACACTGAAGCTTTCTTT
>NA|TRBV4-1|once|TRBJ1-2
CASSQERGGNYGYTF
TGCGCCAGCAGCCAAGAAAGGGGGGGGAACTATGGCTACACCTTC
>TRBD2|TRBV4-1|few|TRBJ2-7
CASSQVESGGPYEQYF
TGCGCCAGCAGCCAAGTTGAGTCGGGAGGCCCCTACGAGCAGTACTTC
>NA|TRBV5-6|NA|TRBJ2-5
CASSTGPWEAQYF
TGTGCCAGCAGCACGGGACCCTGGGAGGCCCAGTACTTC
>NA|TRBV5-1|few|TRBJ2-5
CASRVDAWETQYF
TGCGCCAGCAGGGTGGATGCGTGGGAGACCCAGTACTTC
>NA|TRBV3-1|NA|TRBJ2-1
CASSQEFEQFF
TGTGCCAGCAGCCAAGAGTTTGAGCAGTTCTTC
>TRBD2|TRBV7-2|once|TRBJ2-7
CASSSAGLSSYEQYF
TGTGCCAGCAGCTCCGCGGGACTATCCTCCTACGAGCAGTACTTC
>TRBD1|TRBV5-1|NA|TRBJ2-5
CASSSGTAQGTQYF
TGCGCCAGCAGCTCCGGGACAGCACAAGGGACCCAGTACTTC
>TRBD2|TRBV6-1|few|TRBJ2-3
CARGTSGSIPSTDTQYF
TGTGCCAGGGGGACTAGCGGGTCTATACCTAGCACAGATACGCAGTATTTT
>NA|TRBV29-1|NA|TRBJ2-2
CSAIRVSGELFF
TGCAGCGCAATTCGAGTGTCCGGGGAGCTGTTTTTT
>TRBD1|TRBV20-1|few|TRBJ2-4
CSAGSGTGAKNIQYF
TGCAGTGCTGGATCCGGGACAGGTGCCAAAAACATTCAGTACTTC
>NA|TRBV5-1|few|TRBJ2-3
CASSSNSRVTDTQYF
TGCGCCAGCAGCTCCAACTCTCGGGTCACAGATACGCAGTATTTT